This T cell receptor (beta chain) stems from a study of OX40 agonist ivuxolimab in advanced cancers. A note on the overall study: Ivuxolimab, which targeted the costimulatory receptor OX40 (CD134), was an agonistic, fully human IgG2 monoclonal antibody. Intravenous ivuxolimab was administered to patients every 2 weeks at six dose levels: 0.01, 0.1, 0.3, 1.5, 3 and 10 mg/kg. Among the approximately 50 dose-escalation patients, some 20 had hepatocellular carcinoma, 15 or so melanoma, 9 renal cell carcinoma and 9 head and neck cancer. The dose-escalation cohort was over 70% male with a mean age of around 62 years, ranging from roughly 20 to 80. Prior anti-PD-1, anti-PD-L1 or anti-CTLA-4 therapy was permitted, and approximately 42% of dose-escalation patients had received checkpoint inhibitors. Three dose-escalation patients achieved partial responses, one with hepatocellular carcinoma and two with cutaneous melanoma. The purpose of peripheral TCRbeta sequencing was to test whether ivuxolimab changed TCR sequence diversity and led to clonal T-cell expansion. The paper reports the monotherapy dose-escalation portion (N of about 47 patients) of the phase I ivuxolimab trial. Overall study results and their limits: Which antigens the clonally expanded peripheral T cells were specific for was not determined. In the 0.1-3.0 mg/kg groups, partial responders had among the lowest normalized peripheral clonal expansion, particularly in CD8+ T cells. Low levels of normalized T-cell clonal expansion were also shown by some nonresponding patients. At doses of 0.1 to 3.0 mg/kg, clonal expansion of both CD4+ and CD8+ blood T cells was observed from baseline to week 6. After ivuxolimab, CD8+ T cells had more expanded clones than CD4+ T cells on average.

To sequence the TCRbeta CDR3 region, genomic DNA was isolated from the sorted cells. The immunoSEQ Assay was used to sequence the TCRbeta CDR3 regions. TCRdb provides this immuneACCESS table in a form limited to in-frame rearrangements. Some clones are lacking; in checked studies, under half of them reflect an unresolved V gene, and why the rest are absent is not known. The sample table lists tens of thousands of clones, more than 70% of them with a count of one. Under 0.7% of the sample comes from the top ten. As to this clone: No antigen is known for it. Per-base quality was not reported, and no clone a single base away is much larger than it.

The trial excluded patients who had a history of autoimmune disease or were on systemic immunosuppression. Peripheral blood for TCR sequencing was drawn from every dose cohort at baseline, at cycle 4 day 1 and at cycle 7 day 1. Samples came from an open-label, multicenter, first-in-human phase I dose-escalation trial of ivuxolimab. The trial enrolled adults with locally advanced or metastatic head and neck squamous cell, hepatocellular, melanoma or renal cell carcinoma. Before TCR sequencing, CD4+ and CD8+ T cells were separately sorted from peripheral blood. CDR1 and CDR2, looked up from the germline V gene, are SGHRS and YFSETQ. CDR3 length: 14 amino acids, cysteine to phenylalanine. Only the CDR3 region is kept as DNA, spanning 42 bases read in frame from base 1. The junction shows trimming of 4 bases on V and 1 base on J, and the gene matches do not reach 4 bases of it.

This receptor was identified in an adult with an advanced solid tumor such as melanoma, head and neck, liver or kidney cancer. The material sequenced was CD4+ or CD8+ T cells sorted from blood, taken in a trial of the OX40 agonist ivuxolimab. The rearranged segments are TRBV5-1 and TRBJ1-1, and 7 bases in between align with TRBD1. The nucleotide sequence is given as TGCGCCAGCAGCGGCGGGACAGCGAACACTGAAGCTTTCTTT. This translates into CASSGGTANTEAFF.